This TCR beta chain was recovered during a study of blood T cell repertoires in COVID-19. For the study at large: Acute-phase and convalescent COVID-19 samples originated in the United States, Italy and Spain. The analysed material was cDNA or gDNA that came from T cells, B-cell-depleted T cells, or PBMCs.

Trimming shortened V by 2 bases and J by 6 bases, and 19 bases separated the two germline ends. Per germline, CDR1 SGHDN and CDR2 FVKESK. There are 16 residues in the CDR3. This clone was seen a few times. Clones were read by immunoSEQ multiplex PCR, and TCRdb kept only the in-frame ones, dropping some. The data show approximately 120,000 clones, with approximately 90% seen just once and 19% held by the top ten. The sequenced sample was peripheral blood. This receptor was obtained from a human donor with acute or convalescent COVID-19. The donor label of this sample is uncertain. The chain links TRBV14 to TRBJ1-1; D remains ambiguous. Here the CDR3 DNA reads TGTGCCAGCAGCCAACGGGGTACCACCCTCCTGGCTGAAGCTTTCTTT. Residues: CASSQRGTTLLAEAFF.